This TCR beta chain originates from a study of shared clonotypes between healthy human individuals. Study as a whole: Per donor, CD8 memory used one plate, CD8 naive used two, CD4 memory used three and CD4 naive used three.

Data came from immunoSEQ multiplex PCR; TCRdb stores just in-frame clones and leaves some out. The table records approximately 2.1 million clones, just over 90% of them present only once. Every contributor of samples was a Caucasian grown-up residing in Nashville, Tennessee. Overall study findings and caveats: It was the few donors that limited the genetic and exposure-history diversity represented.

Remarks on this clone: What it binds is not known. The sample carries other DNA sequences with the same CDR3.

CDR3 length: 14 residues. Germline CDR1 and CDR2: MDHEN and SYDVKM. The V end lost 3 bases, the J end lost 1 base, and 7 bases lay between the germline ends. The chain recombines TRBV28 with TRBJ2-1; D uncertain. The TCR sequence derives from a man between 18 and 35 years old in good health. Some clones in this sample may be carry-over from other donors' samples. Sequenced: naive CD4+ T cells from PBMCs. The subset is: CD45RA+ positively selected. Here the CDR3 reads CASSLRESYNEQFF. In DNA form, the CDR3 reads TGTGCCAGCAGTTTGAGAGAGTCCTACAATGAGCAGTTCTTC.